This T cell receptor beta chain was sequenced for a study of blood T cell repertoires in COVID-19. Study at large: The origin of the acute and convalescent COVID-19 samples was the United States, Italy and Spain.

This table comes from immunoSEQ multiplex PCR, and its TCRdb copy is limited to in-frame clones, with some not included. Of roughly 150,000 clones in the sample, 60% to 80% were seen once. This clone was seen a few times. The CDR3 extends over 14 amino acids. J was trimmed by 5 bases and V by 4 bases; bases with no gene match: 3. The V gene's germline CDR1 is SGHDT and CDR2 YYEEEE. The sequence was obtained from a man aged 60-69 years who had recovered from COVID-19. The V and J genes are TRBV5-6 and TRBJ2-5; 12 bases are a match to TRBD2. The sample was peripheral blood. This CDR3 reads CASSPGTSGETQYF. The CDR3 nucleotides read TGTGCCAGCAGCCCTGGGACTAGCGGGGAGACCCAGTACTTC.